The 30 T cell receptor beta chains in this list originate from one sample, sequenced in a study of shared clonotypes between healthy human individuals. Profiling relied on immunoSEQ multiplex PCR, and the TCRdb table lists in-frame clones only, not all of them. The data hold 2 million to 2.5 million clones, with 95% observed a single time. Sequenced: naive CD4+ T cells sorted from blood. Subset reported: CD45RA+ positively selected. The source of these receptors is a man aged 18 to 35 in good health.

The chain uses TRBV10-1 and TRBJ2-2; D assignment may be TRBD1 or TRBD2 (5 bases each). V was pared by 3 bases and J by 1 base, with 9 bases between. Per germline, CDR1 WNHNN and CDR2 SYGVQD (reference sequence). The CDR3 has 15 residues. The CDR3 is CASSDGAKNTGELFF. The DNA of the CDR3 is TGCGCCAGCAGTGACGGGGCAAAGAACACCGGGGAGCTGTTTTTT.

This chain links TRBV6-6 with TRBJ1-1, with 8 positions matching TRBD1. Looked up from germline, CDR1 is MNHNY and CDR2 is SVGAGI (reference sequence). CDR3 length: 14 amino acids. The trim removed 2 bases at V and 6 bases at J, leaving 5 bases unmatched. CDR3 bases: TGTGCCAGCAGTTACGGTCAGGGGGCCCCTGAAGCTTTCTTT. This codes for CASSYGQGAPEAFF.

The chain employs TRBV7-9 and TRBJ1-2; possibly TRBD1 for D (5 bases). The CDR3 has 16 amino acids. Trimming took off 5 bases at V and 8 bases at J, with 24 bases between the two ends. Germline lookup yields CDR1 SEHNR and CDR2 FQNEAQ (reference sequence). Here the CDR3 reads CASSLLPQGLGSGYTF. The CDR3 DNA is TGTGCCAGCAGCCTTCTCCCCCAGGGTTTGGGTAGCGGCTACACCTTC.

This chain uses TRBV6-1 with TRBJ1-1, with TRBD1 matching 7 bases. Trimming took 6 bases from V and 1 from J; bases not matched to a gene: 5. This CDR3 has 14 amino acids. Germline V gives CDR1 MNHNS, CDR2 SASEGT. The CDR3 protein is CASSVDRENTEAFF. The CDR3 nucleotides read TGTGCCAGCAGCGTTGACAGGGAGAACACTGAAGCTTTCTTT.

CDR3 in DNA: TGTGCCAGCATTCTCGACCGGGGCGGTAACTATGGCTACACCTTC. Translated: CASILDRGGNYGYTF. The chain combines TRBV2 with TRBJ1-2; a weak D match, TRBD1 (5 bases). The CDR3 is 15 residues long. V was trimmed by 7 bases and J by 1 base, leaving 16 bases between them. Germline V gene data show CDR1 as SNHLY and CDR2 as FYNNEI.

A note on this clone: This specimen includes other DNA sequences encoding the same CDR3. The rearrangement uses TRBV5-1 and TRBJ2-5, with D tentatively TRBD2 (6 bases). Germline V gene sequence: CDR1 SGHRS, CDR2 YFSETQ. V gave up 2 bases and J gave up 2 bases, with 10 bases separating them. CDR3 length: 14 residues. CDR3 coding DNA: TGCGCCAGCAGCTTTGGAGGGACTCAAGAGACCCAGTACTTC. This translates into CASSFGGTQETQYF.

The chain uses TRBV5-4 and TRBJ2-6, with D perhaps TRBD1 (5 bases). In germline, CDR1 is SGHNT, CDR2 YYREEE (reference sequence). CDR3 length: 17 amino acids. Trimming cost V 1 base and J 0 bases, with 11 bases left between them. The CDR3 loop reads CASSLKWGRSGANVLTF. CDR3 DNA: TGTGCCAGCAGCTTGAAGTGGGGCCGCTCTGGGGCCAACGTCCTGACTTTC.

The V call is TRBV7-2, the J call TRBJ2-7; D not resolved. The CDR3 spans 13 residues. V gave up 1 base and J gave up 4 bases, with 8 bases separating them. The V gene's germline CDR1 is SGHTA and CDR2 FQGNSA. CDR3 residues: CASSLGAVYEQYF. CDR3 coding DNA: TGTGCCAGCAGCTTAGGAGCAGTGTACGAGCAGTACTTC.

J is TRBJ2-1 and V is TRBV11-1; perhaps TRBD2 as D (6 bases). Germline CDR1 reads SGHAT; CDR2 reads FQDESV (reference sequence). The ends were cut back, 5 bases at V and 0 bases at J, with 14 bases in the middle. The CDR3 contains 16 residues. The CDR3 loop is CASSTVSGNSYNEQFF. CDR3 DNA sequence: TGTGCCAGCAGCACCGTTAGCGGAAACTCCTACAATGAGCAGTTCTTC.

The V gene is TRBV7-9, the J gene TRBJ1-5; TRBD1 is a possible D gene (6 bases). Trimming took off 5 bases at V and 4 bases at J, with 12 bases between the two ends. Germline V CDR1 and CDR2: SEHNR, FQNEAQ (reference sequence). The CDR3 is 14 amino acids. CDR3 sequence reads: CASSRGAGNQPQHF. Here the CDR3 DNA reads TGTGCCAGCAGCCGGGGGGCAGGAAATCAGCCCCAGCATTTT. The full variable domain, with the rest looked up from reference TRBV7-9 and TRBJ1-5, is DTGVSQNPRHKITKRGQNVTFRCDPISEHNRLYWYRQTLGQGPEFLTYFQNEAQLEKSRLLSDRFSAERPKGSFSTLEIQRTEQGDSAMYLCASSRGAGNQPQHFGDGTRLSIL.

CDR3 bases: TGTGCCAGCAGCTTGAAGCAGAGCACTGAAGCTTTCTTT. It specifies CASSLKQSTEAFF. J is TRBJ1-1 and V is TRBV11-3; D is unclear. The germline gives CDR1 SGHNT, CDR2 YENEEA. Trimming pared 3 bases from V and 4 bases from J, leaving 9 bases between. This CDR3 comprises 13 residues.

This clone was picked up a small number of times. J is TRBJ1-3 and V is TRBV29-1; weak D call: TRBD1 (6 bases). The CDR3 covers 14 residues. Trimming stripped 7 bases from V and 4 bases from J, with 17 bases between. Germline V gene sequence: CDR1 SQVTM, CDR2 ANQGSEA. The CDR3 is CSALSGGLGNTIYF. The CDR3 bases are TGCAGCGCCCTGAGTGGGGGGCTAGGAAACACCATATATTTT. Together with reference TRBV29-1 and TRBJ1-3, the CDR3 gives the full variable domain: SAVISQKPSRDICQRGTSLTIQCQVDSQVTMMFWYRQQPGQSLTLIATANQGSEATYESGFVIDKFPISRPNLTFSTLTVSNMSPEDSSIYLCSALSGGLGNTIYFGEGSWLTVV.

The chain recombines TRBV5-1 with TRBJ1-2; a weak D match, TRBD1 (6 bases). V dropped 3 bases and J dropped 8 bases, with 14 bases sitting between them. Germline loops: CDR1 SGHRS, CDR2 YFSETQ. The CDR3 loop spans 13 amino acids. The CDR3 here is CASSSTGSGGYTF. In DNA form, the CDR3 reads TGCGCCAGCAGCTCCACAGGGTCGGGAGGCTACACCTTC.

This clone was picked up one time. This chain uses TRBV23-1 with TRBJ1-1; D is undetermined. TRBV23-1 has ORF status, its function being uncertain. The CDR3 length is 16 residues. V dropped 6 bases and J dropped 3 bases, with 20 bases sitting between them. The DNA for the CDR3 is TGCGCCAGCAGCCTTAGACGGGGTAACCCCGACACTGAAGCTTTCTTT. This encodes CASSLRRGNPDTEAFF.

In the case of this clone: Being one base from a much bigger clone, this may be a read error. The chain links TRBV7-2 to TRBJ2-7; D call uncertain. Between the trimmed V and J ends, which lost 2 bases and 2 bases, there was a span of 4 bases. From germline, CDR1 is SGHTA and CDR2 FQGNSA. The CDR3 extends over 12 amino acids. For the CDR3, the DNA is TGTGCCAGCAGCTTACGGACCTACGAGCAGTACTTC. Translating it yields CASSLRTYEQYF.

This clone appeared a single time. CDR3 nucleotide sequence: TGTGCCAGCAGCACCGGACAGGGGAAGGTGAGCGAGCAGTACTTC. It yields the protein CASSTGQGKVSEQYF. V gene TRBV7-9 combines with J gene TRBJ2-7, with 9 bases fitting TRBD1. Per germline, CDR1 SEHNR and CDR2 FQNEAQ (reference sequence). CDR3 length: 15 residues. With 5 bases clipped from V and 6 bases from J, the junction kept 11 bases outside the gene matches.

The table lists this clone with a count of one. V and J are TRBV5-1 and TRBJ2-3; TRBD1 matches at 8 bases. The germline V gene encodes CDR1 SGHRS and CDR2 YFSETQ. The length of the CDR3 is 15 residues. The junction had 9 bases not matched to a gene; V was cut back by 6 bases and J by 3 bases. The CDR3 is CASINSDRGTDTQYF. CDR3 nucleotide sequence: TGCGCCAGCATCAACAGCGACAGGGGTACAGATACGCAGTATTTT.

This sequence joins TRBV7-3 and TRBJ2-2, with D perhaps being TRBD1 or TRBD2 (7 bases each). The germline V gene has CDR1 SGHTA and CDR2 FQGTGA. Trimming removed 5 bases from V and 4 bases from J, with 17 bases in between. The CDR3 is 16 amino acids. CDR3 loop: CASSPRGGGGTGELFF. The DNA of the CDR3 is TGTGCCAGCAGCCCCCGGGGAGGGGGCGGCACCGGGGAGCTGTTTTTT. The full variable domain, in which reference TRBV7-3 and TRBJ2-2 provide the parts outside the CDR3, is GAGVSQTPSNKVTEKGKYVELRCDPISGHTALYWYRQSLGQGPEFLIYFQGTGAADDSGLPNDRFFAVRPEGSVSTLKIQRTERGDSAVYLCASSPRGGGGTGELFFGEGSRLTVL.

The V and J genes are TRBV4-1 and TRBJ2-1; TRBD1 matches 9 bases. The CDR3 covers 15 residues. CDR1 MGHRA and CDR2 YSYEKL come from the germline V gene. The V and J ends lost 4 bases and 6 bases, in that order; junction bases with no gene match: 7. CDR3 sequence (DNA): TGCGCCAGCAGCCCCGGACAGGGGTTACCCAATGAGCAGTTCTTC. It is translated as CASSPGQGLPNEQFF.

The CDR3 bases are TGTGCCAGCAGTTTAATCTTGGCAACCCACGAGCAGTACTTC. It is translated as CASSLILATHEQYF. J is TRBJ2-7 and V is TRBV27; the D is unclear. The V gene's germline CDR1 is MNHEY and CDR2 SMNVEV (reference sequence). The CDR3 consists of 14 residues. Trimming removed 2 bases at V and 5 bases at J, with 13 bases between.

A remark on this clone: The sample carries other DNA sequences with the same CDR3. The J gene is TRBJ1-5, the V gene TRBV30; no firm D call. The germline gives CDR1 GTSNPN, CDR2 SVGIG (reference sequence). The V end lost 2 bases, the J end lost 0 bases, and 8 bases lay between the germline ends. The CDR3 has 14 amino acids. CDR3 in amino acids: CAWSPLNSNQPQHF. Here the CDR3 DNA reads TGTGCCTGGAGTCCACTAAATAGCAATCAGCCCCAGCATTTT.

The V and J genes are TRBV27 and TRBJ1-5; no clear D gene. This CDR3 contains 14 residues. The V gene's germline CDR1 is MNHEY and CDR2 SMNVEV (reference sequence). V lost 4 bases and J 0 bases, leaving 7 bases between the germline ends. CDR3 DNA: TGTGCCAGCAGTTCGACGGCTAGCAATCAGCCCCAGCATTTT. Amino acid sequence: CASSSTASNQPQHF.

The rearrangement joins TRBV10-1 to TRBJ1-1; unclear D gene. V lost 8 bases and J lost 4, with 11 bases in between. The V gene's germline CDR1 is WNHNN and CDR2 SYGVQD (reference sequence). The CDR3 contains 12 residues. CDR3 nucleotides: TGCGCCAGCGGGCACGGTGGCACTGAAGCTTTCTTT. Its translation: CASGHGGTEAFF.

The chain employs TRBV6-6 and TRBJ2-2, with D hard to call. The germline CDR1 and CDR2 sequences are MNHNY and SVGAGI (reference sequence). The CDR3 is made up of 15 amino acids. V was pared by 6 bases and J by 1 base, with 12 bases between. CDR3 amino acids: CASRKFAMNTGELFF. Written as DNA, the CDR3 is TGTGCCAGCAGAAAGTTTGCGATGAACACCGGGGAGCTGTTTTTT.

The genes are TRBV27 and TRBJ1-5; 8 nucleotides agree with TRBD1. V lost 6 bases to trimming and J lost 6 bases; unmatched junction nucleotides: 4. Germline-derived CDR1 and CDR2 are MNHEY and SMNVEV (reference sequence). There are 13 residues in the CDR3. The CDR3 nucleotides read TGTGCCAGCAGGGCTGACAGGGGTCAGCCCCAGCATTTT. Protein product: CASRADRGQPQHF.

J is TRBJ2-7 and V is TRBV28; TRBD1 matches 10 bases. The CDR3 extends over 15 amino acids. Looked up from germline, CDR1 is MDHEN and CDR2 is SYDVKM. The J segment lost 6 bases and the V segment lost 6 bases, leaving 11 bases of the junction unmatched. The DNA for the CDR3 is TGTGCCAGCAGGGAGGCCCCGGGACAGGGGTCCGAGCAGTACTTC. As protein: CASREAPGQGSEQYF.

This clone came up once. The V call is TRBV6-4, the J call TRBJ2-5, with TRBD1 identical over 7 bases. CDR3 size: 15 residues. The V gene end was trimmed by 8 bases and the J gene end by 5 bases; junction bases not matched to a gene: 14. CDR1 is MRHNA, CDR2 SNTAGT, per germline. CDR3: CASGNPGQSFETQYF. CDR3 in DNA: TGTGCCAGCGGAAATCCGGGACAGTCCTTTGAGACCCAGTACTTC.

This chain connects TRBV10-2 to TRBJ2-3; D not certain. The V and J ends lost 6 bases and 7 bases respectively, with 26 bases between them. CDR3 size: 17 residues. CDR1 and CDR2 from the germline V gene are WSHSY and SAAADI. The CDR3 coding sequence is TGCGCCAGCAGGACGATTACCGCAGCCTCAACCGTGCATACGCAGTATTTT. Protein product: CASRTITAASTVHTQYF.

V usage is TRBV6-5 and J usage is TRBJ2-1; no definite D call. The CDR3 runs 12 residues. V shed 10 bases and J shed 0 bases, with 7 bases lying between them. Germline V lookup: CDR1 MNHEY, CDR2 SVGAGI. The DNA of the CDR3 is TGTGCCACTAGGGCCTCCTACAATGAGCAGTTCTTC. Amino acid sequence: CATRASYNEQFF.

CDR3 residues: CASTPKAPGYSVFVNYEQYF. In nucleotides, the CDR3 is TGTGCCAGCACCCCCAAGGCGCCTGGCTATTCGGTGTTCGTCAACTACGAGCAGTACTTC. This chain connects TRBV6-4 to TRBJ2-7; D is ambiguous. This CDR3 spans 20 amino acids. Trimming removed 7 bases at V and 3 bases at J, with 34 bases between. Germline V gene lookup returns CDR1 MRHNA and CDR2 SNTAGT.